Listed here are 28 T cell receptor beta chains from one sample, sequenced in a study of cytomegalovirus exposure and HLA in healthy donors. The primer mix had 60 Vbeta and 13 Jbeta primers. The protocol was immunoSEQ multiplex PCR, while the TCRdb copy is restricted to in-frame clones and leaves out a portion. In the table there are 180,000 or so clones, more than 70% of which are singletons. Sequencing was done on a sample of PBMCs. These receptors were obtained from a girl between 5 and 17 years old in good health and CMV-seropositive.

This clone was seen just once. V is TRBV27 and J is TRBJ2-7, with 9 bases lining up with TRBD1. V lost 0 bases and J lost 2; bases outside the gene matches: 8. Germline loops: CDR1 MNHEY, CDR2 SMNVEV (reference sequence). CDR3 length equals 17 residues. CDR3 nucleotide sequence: TGTGCCAGCAGTTTATCCCAACCGGGACAGGGAGCCTACGAGCAGTACTTC. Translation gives CASSLSQPGQGAYEQYF.

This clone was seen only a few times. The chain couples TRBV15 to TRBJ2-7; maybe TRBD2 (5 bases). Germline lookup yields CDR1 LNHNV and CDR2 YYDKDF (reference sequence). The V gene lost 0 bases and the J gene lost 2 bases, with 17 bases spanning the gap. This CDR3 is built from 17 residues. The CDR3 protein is CATSRDKGGRNTYEQYF. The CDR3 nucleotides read TGTGCCACCAGCAGAGATAAAGGAGGACGCAACACCTACGAGCAGTACTTC.

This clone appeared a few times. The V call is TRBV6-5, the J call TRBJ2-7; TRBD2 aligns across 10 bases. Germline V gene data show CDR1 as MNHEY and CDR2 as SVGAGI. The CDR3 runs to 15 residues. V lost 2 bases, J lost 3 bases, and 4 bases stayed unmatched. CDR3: CASSYASGSVYEQYF. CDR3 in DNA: TGTGCCAGCAGTTACGCTAGCGGGAGTGTCTACGAGCAGTACTTC.

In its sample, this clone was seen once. CDR3 in DNA: TGCGCCAGCAGCCAAGATTTCGAGACCTATTTAACAGATAACACTGAAGCTTTCTTT. This gives the protein CASSQDFETYLTDNTEAFF. The rearrangement links TRBV4-1 to TRBJ1-1; D gene ambiguous. Germline-derived CDR1 and CDR2 are MGHRA and YSYEKL. Trimming took 0 bases from V and 2 from J, leaving 22 bases between them. The CDR3 has 19 residues.

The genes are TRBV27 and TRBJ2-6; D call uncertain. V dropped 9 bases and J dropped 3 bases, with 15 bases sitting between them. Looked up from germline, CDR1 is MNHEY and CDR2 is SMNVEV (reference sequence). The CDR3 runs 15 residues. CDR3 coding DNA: TGTGCCAGTAGATTCCAGGCTGGTGGGGCCAACGTCCTGACTTTC. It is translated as CASRFQAGGANVLTF.

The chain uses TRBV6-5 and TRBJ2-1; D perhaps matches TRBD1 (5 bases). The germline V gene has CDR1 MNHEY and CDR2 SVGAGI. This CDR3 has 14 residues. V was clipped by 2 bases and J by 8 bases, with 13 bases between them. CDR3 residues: CASSYAQGIHEQFF. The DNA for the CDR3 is TGTGCCAGCAGTTACGCCCAGGGAATCCATGAGCAGTTCTTC.

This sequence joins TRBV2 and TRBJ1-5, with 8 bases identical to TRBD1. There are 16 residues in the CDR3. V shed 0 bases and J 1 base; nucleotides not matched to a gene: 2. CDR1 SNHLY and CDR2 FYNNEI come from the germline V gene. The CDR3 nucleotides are TGTGCCAGCAGTGAAGCGCAGGGGGCGAGCAATCAGCCCCAGCATTTT. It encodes CASSEAQGASNQPQHF.

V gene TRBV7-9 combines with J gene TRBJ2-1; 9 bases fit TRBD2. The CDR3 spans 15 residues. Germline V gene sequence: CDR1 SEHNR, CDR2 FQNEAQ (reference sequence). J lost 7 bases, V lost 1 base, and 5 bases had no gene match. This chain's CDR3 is CASSLVGLAGNEQFF. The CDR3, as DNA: TGTGCCAGCAGCTTAGTCGGGCTAGCGGGGAATGAGCAGTTCTTC. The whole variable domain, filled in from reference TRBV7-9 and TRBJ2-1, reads DTGVSQNPRHKITKRGQNVTFRCDPISEHNRLYWYRQTLGQGPEFLTYFQNEAQLEKSRLLSDRFSAERPKGSFSTLEIQRTEQGDSAMYLCASSLVGLAGNEQFFGPGTRLTVL.

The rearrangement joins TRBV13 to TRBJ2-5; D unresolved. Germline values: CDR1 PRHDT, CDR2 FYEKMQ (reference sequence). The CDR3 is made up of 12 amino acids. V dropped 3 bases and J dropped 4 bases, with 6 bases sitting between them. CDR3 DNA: TGTGCCAGCAGCTTCCACGGAGAGACCCAGTACTTC. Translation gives CASSFHGETQYF.

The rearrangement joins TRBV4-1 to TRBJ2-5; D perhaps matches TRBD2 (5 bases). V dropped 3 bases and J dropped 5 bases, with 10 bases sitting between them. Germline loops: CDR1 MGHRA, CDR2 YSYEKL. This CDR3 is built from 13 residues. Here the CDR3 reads CASSHLATETQYF. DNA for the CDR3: TGCGCCAGCAGCCACCTAGCCACGGAGACCCAGTACTTC.

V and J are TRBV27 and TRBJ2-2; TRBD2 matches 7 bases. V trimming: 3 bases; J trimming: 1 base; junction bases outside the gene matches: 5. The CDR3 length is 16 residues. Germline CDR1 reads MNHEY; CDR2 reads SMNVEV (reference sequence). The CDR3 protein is CASSFAASGNTGELFF. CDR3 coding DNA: TGTGCCAGCAGTTTCGCGGCTAGCGGGAACACCGGGGAGCTGTTTTTT.

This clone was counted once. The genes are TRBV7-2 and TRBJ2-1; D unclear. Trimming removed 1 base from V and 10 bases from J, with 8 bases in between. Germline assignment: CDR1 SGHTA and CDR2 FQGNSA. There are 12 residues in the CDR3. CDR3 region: CASSLDEVEQFF. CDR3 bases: TGTGCCAGCAGCTTAGATGAGGTAGAGCAGTTCTTC. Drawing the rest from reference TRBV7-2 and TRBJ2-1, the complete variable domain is GAGVSQSPSNKVTEKGKDVELRCDPISGHTALYWYRQSLGQGLEFLIYFQGNSAPDKSGLPSDRFSAERTGGSVSTLTIQRTQQEDSAVYLCASSLDEVEQFFGPGTRLTVL.

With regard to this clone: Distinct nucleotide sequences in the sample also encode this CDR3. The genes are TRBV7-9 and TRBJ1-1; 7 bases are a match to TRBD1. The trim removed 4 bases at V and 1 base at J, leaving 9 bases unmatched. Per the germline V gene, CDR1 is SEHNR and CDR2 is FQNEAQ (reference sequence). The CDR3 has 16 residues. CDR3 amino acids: CASSSLRTGENTEAFF. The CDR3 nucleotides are TGTGCCAGCAGCTCCCTAAGGACAGGTGAGAACACTGAAGCTTTCTTT.

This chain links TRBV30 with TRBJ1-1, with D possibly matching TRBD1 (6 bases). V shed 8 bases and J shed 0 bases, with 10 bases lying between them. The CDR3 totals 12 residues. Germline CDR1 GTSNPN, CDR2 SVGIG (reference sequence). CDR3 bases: TGTGCCGGCAGGGGCATGAACACTGAAGCTTTCTTT. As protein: CAGRGMNTEAFF.

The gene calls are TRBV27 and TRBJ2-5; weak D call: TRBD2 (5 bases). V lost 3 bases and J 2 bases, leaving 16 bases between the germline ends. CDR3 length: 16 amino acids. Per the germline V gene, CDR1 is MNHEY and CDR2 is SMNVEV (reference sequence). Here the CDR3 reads CASSFRRLILQETQYF. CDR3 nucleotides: TGTGCCAGCAGTTTCCGGAGACTAATTTTGCAAGAGACCCAGTACTTC.

CDR3 DNA: TGTGCCAGCGGGCTGGCCGGGGAGCTGTTTTTT. As protein: CASGLAGELFF. V is TRBV6-5 and J is TRBJ2-2; no clear D gene. This CDR3 is built from 11 residues. V lost 8 bases to trimming and J lost 6 bases, with 7 bases between them. CDR1 MNHEY and CDR2 SVGAGI come from the germline V gene.

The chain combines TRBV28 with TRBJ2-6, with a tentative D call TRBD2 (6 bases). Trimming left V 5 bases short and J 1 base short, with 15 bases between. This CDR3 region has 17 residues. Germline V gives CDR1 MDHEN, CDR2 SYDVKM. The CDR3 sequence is CASSTRMRGSGANVLTF. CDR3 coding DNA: TGTGCCAGCAGTACCCGCATGCGGGGATCTGGGGCCAACGTCCTGACTTTC.

The CDR3 bases are TGTGCCAGTAGTCCGGGGACAGGGGCCTACGAGCAGTACTTC. It is translated as CASSPGTGAYEQYF. The V and J genes are TRBV19 and TRBJ2-7; 10 bases are shared with TRBD1. Trimming removed 5 bases from V and 2 bases from J; junction bases left unmatched: 3. Per the germline V gene, CDR1 is LNHDA and CDR2 is SQIVND (reference sequence). The CDR3 runs to 14 residues. Based on the CDR3 plus reference TRBV19 and TRBJ2-7, the full variable domain is DGGITQSPKYLFRKEGQNVTLSCEQNLNHDAMYWYRQDPGQGLRLIYYSQIVNDFQKGDIAEGYSVSREKKESFPLTVTSAQKNPTAFYLCASSPGTGAYEQYFGPGTRLTVT.

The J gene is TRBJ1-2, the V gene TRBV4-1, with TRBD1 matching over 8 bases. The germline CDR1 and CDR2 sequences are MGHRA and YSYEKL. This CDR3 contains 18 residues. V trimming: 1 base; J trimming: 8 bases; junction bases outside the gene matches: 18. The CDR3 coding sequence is TGCGCCAGCAGCCAAGGTCCGACAGGGGTAAGAGGGCCAGGGGGCTACACCTTC. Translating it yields CASSQGPTGVRGPGGYTF.

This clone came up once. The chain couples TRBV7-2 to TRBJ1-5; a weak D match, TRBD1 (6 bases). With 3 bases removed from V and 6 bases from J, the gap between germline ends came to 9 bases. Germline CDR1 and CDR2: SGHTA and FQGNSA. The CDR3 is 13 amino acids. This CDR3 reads CASSLGGLQPQHF. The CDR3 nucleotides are TGTGCCAGCAGCTTGGGGGGGCTTCAGCCCCAGCATTTT. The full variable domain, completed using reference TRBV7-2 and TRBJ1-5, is GAGVSQSPSNKVTEKGKDVELRCDPISGHTALYWYRQSLGQGLEFLIYFQGNSAPDKSGLPSDRFSAERTGGSVSTLTIQRTQQEDSAVYLCASSLGGLQPQHFGDGTRLSIL.

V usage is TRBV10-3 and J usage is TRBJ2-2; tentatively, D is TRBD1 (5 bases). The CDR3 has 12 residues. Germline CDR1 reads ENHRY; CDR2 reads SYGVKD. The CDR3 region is CGIGANTGELFF. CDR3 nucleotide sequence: TGTGGAATAGGGGCGAACACCGGGGAGCTGTTTTTT.

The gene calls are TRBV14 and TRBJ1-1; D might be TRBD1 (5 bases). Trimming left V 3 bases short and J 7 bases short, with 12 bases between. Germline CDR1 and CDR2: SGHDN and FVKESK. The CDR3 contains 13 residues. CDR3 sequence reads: CASSQYRFSEAFF. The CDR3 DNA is TGTGCCAGCAGCCAGTACAGGTTCAGTGAAGCTTTCTTT.

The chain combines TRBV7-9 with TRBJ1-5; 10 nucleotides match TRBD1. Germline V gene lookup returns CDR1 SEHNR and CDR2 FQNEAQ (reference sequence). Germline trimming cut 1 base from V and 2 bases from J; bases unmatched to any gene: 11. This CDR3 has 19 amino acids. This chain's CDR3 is CASSLVRAGDRGGNQPQHF. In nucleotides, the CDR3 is TGTGCCAGCAGCTTAGTTCGGGCTGGGGACAGGGGAGGCAATCAGCCCCAGCATTTT. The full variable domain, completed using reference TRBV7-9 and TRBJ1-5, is DTGVSQNPRHKITKRGQNVTFRCDPISEHNRLYWYRQTLGQGPEFLTYFQNEAQLEKSRLLSDRFSAERPKGSFSTLEIQRTEQGDSAMYLCASSLVRAGDRGGNQPQHFGDGTRLSIL.

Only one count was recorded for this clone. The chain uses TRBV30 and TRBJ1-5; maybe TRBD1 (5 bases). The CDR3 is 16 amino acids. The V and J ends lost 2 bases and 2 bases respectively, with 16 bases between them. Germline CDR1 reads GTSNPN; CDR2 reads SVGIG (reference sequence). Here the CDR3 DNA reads TGTGCCTGGAGTTCAGGGCAGGGTGGGGGCAATCAGCCCCAGCATTTT. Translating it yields CAWSSGQGGGNQPQHF.

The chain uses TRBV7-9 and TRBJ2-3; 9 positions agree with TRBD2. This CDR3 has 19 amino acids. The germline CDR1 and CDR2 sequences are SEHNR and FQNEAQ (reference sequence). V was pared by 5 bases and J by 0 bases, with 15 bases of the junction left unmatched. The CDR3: CASSPYSGRGNISTDTQYF. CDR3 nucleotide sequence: TGTGCCAGCAGCCCCTATAGCGGGAGAGGGAATATAAGCACAGATACGCAGTATTTT. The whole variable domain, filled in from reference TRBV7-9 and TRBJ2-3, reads DTGVSQNPRHKITKRGQNVTFRCDPISEHNRLYWYRQTLGQGPEFLTYFQNEAQLEKSRLLSDRFSAERPKGSFSTLEIQRTEQGDSAMYLCASSPYSGRGNISTDTQYFGPGTRLTVL.

The CDR3 loop reads CASSLEQGPDTQYF. In nucleotides, the CDR3 is TGCGCCAGCAGCTTGGAACAGGGCCCAGATACGCAGTATTTT. V and J are TRBV5-1 and TRBJ2-3; possible D gene TRBD1, 6 bases. The germline CDR1 and CDR2 sequences are SGHRS and YFSETQ. This CDR3 is 14 amino acids long. V was shortened by 0 bases and J by 4 bases, with 9 bases between the two germline ends.

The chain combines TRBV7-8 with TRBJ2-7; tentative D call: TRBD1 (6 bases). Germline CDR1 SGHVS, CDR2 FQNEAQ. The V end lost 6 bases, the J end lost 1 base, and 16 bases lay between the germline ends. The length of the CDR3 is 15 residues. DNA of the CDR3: TGTGCCAGCAGTCTAGTCCAGGGGAATTCCTACGAGCAGTACTTC. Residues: CASSLVQGNSYEQYF.

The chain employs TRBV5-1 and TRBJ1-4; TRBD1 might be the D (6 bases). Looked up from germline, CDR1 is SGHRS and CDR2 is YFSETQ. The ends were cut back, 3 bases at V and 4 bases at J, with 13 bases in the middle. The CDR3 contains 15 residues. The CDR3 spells CASSSNRAGNEKLFF. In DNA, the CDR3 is TGCGCCAGCAGCTCAAACAGGGCTGGTAATGAAAAACTGTTTTTT.